Below, 7 T cell receptor beta chains from the same sample are listed, as sequenced in a study of blood T cells in healthy people across ages (dated by TCRdb to the mid-2010s). Library creation used 5' RACE. Sequencing used an Illumina HiSeq 2500. A second roughly 6 to 12 cycle PCR used a sample-barcoded 5' primer and a J-beta primer mix. The raw public data were reprocessed by TCRdb itself: fastp quality trimming at Q25, MiXCR clonotype calling, in-frame beta chains only. CDR3 protein duplicates are merged, each entry listing the most common genes and DNA. The sample contains over a million distinct CDR3 sequences, approximately 60% of them found a single time. The ten largest make up 5% to 7% of the sample. The sequencing sample was made of blood. All receptors derive from a man between 18 and 29 years old in good health.

The gene calls are TRBV27 and TRBJ2-7; the D gene is possibly TRBD1 (6 bases). The CDR3 is 15 amino acids. The V end was cut by 6 bases, the J end by 2 bases, with 17 bases between. From germline, CDR1 is MNHEY and CDR2 SMNVEV (reference sequence). CDR3 DNA sequence: TGTGCCAGCAGCCCGGCAGGGGACACAACCTACGAGCAGTACTTC. The encoded protein is CASSPAGDTTYEQYF.

The sample holds a few counts of this clonotype. The chain is built from TRBV27 and TRBJ2-1; 11 bases align to TRBD2. Losses at the gene ends were 3 bases for V and 2 bases for J; bases not matched to a gene: 3. CDR1 MNHEY and CDR2 SMNVEV come from the germline V gene (reference sequence). CDR3 length equals 16 residues. CDR3 DNA sequence: TGTGCCAGCAGTTTTGGACTAGCGGGTGCCTACAATGAGCAGTTCTTC. Protein product: CASSFGLAGAYNEQFF.

This rearrangement joins TRBV6-1 to TRBJ1-4, with D hard to call. The V end lost 2 bases, the J end lost 7 bases, and 14 bases lay between the germline ends. The CDR3 is made up of 15 amino acids. The germline V gene encodes CDR1 MNHNS and CDR2 SASEGT. CDR3 in amino acids: CASSELWAASEKLFF. The CDR3, as DNA: TGTGCCAGCAGTGAACTTTGGGCAGCCTCTGAAAAACTGTTTTTT.

The chain has TRBV29-1 and TRBJ2-7; D uncertain. From germline, CDR1 is SQVTM and CDR2 ANQGSEA. The CDR3 length is 13 residues. The V gene lost 8 bases and the J gene lost 1 base, with 15 bases spanning the gap. The CDR3 loop is CSNFHRKSYEQYF. The CDR3 region has the DNA TGCAGCAACTTCCATCGGAAATCCTACGAGCAGTACTTC.

This chain connects TRBV20-1 to TRBJ2-1; possible D gene TRBD2, 6 bases. Germline CDR1 and CDR2: DFQATT and SNEGSKA (reference sequence). The CDR3 contains 15 residues. V lost 2 bases to trimming and J lost 9 bases, with 20 bases between them. The chain's CDR3 is CSARPPTAGSVEQFF. The DNA of the CDR3 is TGCAGTGCTAGACCCCCAACAGCGGGCTCAGTTGAGCAGTTCTTC.

As for this clonotype: A read error may produce the germline difference seen at one junction end. The V and J genes are TRBV7-2 and TRBJ1-1; D is uncertain. Germline V gene sequence: CDR1 SGHTA, CDR2 FQGNSA. The CDR3 is 12 residues long. This CDR3 reads CAGSFLSSEAFF. CDR3 DNA sequence: TGTGCCGGCAGCTTTCTTTCGTCTGAAGCTTTCTTT. The full variable domain, with the rest looked up from reference TRBV7-2 and TRBJ1-1, is GAGVSQSPSNKVTEKGKDVELRCDPISGHTALYWYRQSLGQGLEFLIYFQGNSAPDKSGLPSDRFSAERTGGSVSTLTIQRTQQEDSAVYLCAGSFLSSEAFFGQGTRLTVV.

The chain links TRBV13 to TRBJ1-2, with a possible D match to TRBD1 (5 bases). This CDR3 spans 13 amino acids. CDR1 PRHDT and CDR2 FYEKMQ come from the germline V gene (reference sequence). V was clipped by 3 bases and J by 4 bases, with 9 bases between them. The CDR3 sequence: CASSFGGVYGYTF. Here the CDR3 DNA reads TGTGCCAGCAGCTTTGGGGGGGTCTATGGCTACACCTTC.